This TCR beta chain came from a study of blood T cell repertoires in COVID-19. Overall study: The United States, Italy and Spain supplied acute and convalescent COVID-19 samples. PBMCs, B-cell-depleted T cells, or T cells provided the cDNA or gDNA that made up the material.

Per the authors' pipeline: Reference gene primer amplification yielded estimated nucleated cell counts. Here immunoSEQ multiplex PCR was the method, and the copy in TCRdb shows in-frame clones only, minus some. From that table come the V and J calls and clone size; the DNA was used to work out D and trimming. Here the sample spans about 220,000 clones, roughly 80% being singletons. The V gene's germline CDR1 is SGHNT and CDR2 YENEEA. CDR3 size: 16 residues. V trimming: 2 bases; J trimming: 8 bases; junction bases outside the gene matches: 4. The J gene is TRBJ2-1, the V gene TRBV11-3; 15 bases line up with TRBD2. The sequence came from a human donor in a cohort sampled during active COVID-19. The sequenced sample was peripheral blood. CDR3 DNA sequence: TGTGCCAGCAGCTTAAGGACTAGCGGGAGGGTAGATGAGCAGTTCTTC. Translating it yields CASSLRTSGRVDEQFF.